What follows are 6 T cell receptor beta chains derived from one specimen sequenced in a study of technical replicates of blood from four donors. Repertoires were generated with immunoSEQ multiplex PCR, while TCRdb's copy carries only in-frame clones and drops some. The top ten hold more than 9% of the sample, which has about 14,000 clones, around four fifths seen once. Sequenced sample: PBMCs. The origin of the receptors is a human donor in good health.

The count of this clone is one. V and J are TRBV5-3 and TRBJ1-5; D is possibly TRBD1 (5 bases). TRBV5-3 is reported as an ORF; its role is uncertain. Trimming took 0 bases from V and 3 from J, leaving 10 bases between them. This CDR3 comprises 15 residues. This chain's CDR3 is CARSLGEGVNQPQHF. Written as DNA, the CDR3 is TGTGCCAGAAGCTTGGGGGAAGGGGTCAATCAGCCCCAGCATTTT.

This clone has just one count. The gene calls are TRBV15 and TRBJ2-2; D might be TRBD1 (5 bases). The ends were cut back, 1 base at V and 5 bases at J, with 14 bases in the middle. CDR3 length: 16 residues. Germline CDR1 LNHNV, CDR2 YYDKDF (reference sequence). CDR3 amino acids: CATSRATGALTGELFF. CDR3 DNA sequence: TGTGCCACCAGCAGAGCCACTGGGGCGTTAACCGGGGAGCTGTTTTTT. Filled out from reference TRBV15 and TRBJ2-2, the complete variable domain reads DAMVIQNPRYQVTQFGKPVTLSCSQTLNHNVMYWYQQKSSQAPKLLFHYYDKDFNNEADTPDNFQSRRPNTSFCFLDIRSPGLGDTAMYLCATSRATGALTGELFFGEGSRLTVL.

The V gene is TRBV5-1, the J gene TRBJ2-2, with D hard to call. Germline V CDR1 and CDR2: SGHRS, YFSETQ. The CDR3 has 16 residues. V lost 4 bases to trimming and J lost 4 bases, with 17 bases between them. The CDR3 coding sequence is TGCGCCAGCAGCGCAACAGCCTCCTCTGTCACCGGGGAGCTGTTTTTT. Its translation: CASSATASSVTGELFF. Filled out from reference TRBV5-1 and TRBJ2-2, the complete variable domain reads KAGVTQTPRYLIKTRGQQVTLSCSPISGHRSVSWYQQTPGQGLQFLFEYFSETQRNKGNFPGRFSGRQFSNSRSEMNVSTLELGDSALYLCASSATASSVTGELFFGEGSRLTVL.

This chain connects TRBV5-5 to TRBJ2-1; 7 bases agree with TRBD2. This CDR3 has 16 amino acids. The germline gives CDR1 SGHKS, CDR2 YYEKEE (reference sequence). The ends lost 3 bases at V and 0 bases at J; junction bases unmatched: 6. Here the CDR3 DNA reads TGTGCCAGCAGCTCCCAAGCGGGAAGCTCCTACAATGAGCAGTTCTTC. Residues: CASSSQAGSSYNEQFF. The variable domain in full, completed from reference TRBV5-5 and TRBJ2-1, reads DAGVTQSPTHLIKTRGQQVTLRCSPISGHKSVSWYQQVLGQGPQFIFQYYEKEERGRGNFPDRFSARQFPNYSSELNVNALLLGDSALYLCASSSQAGSSYNEQFFGPGTRLTVL.

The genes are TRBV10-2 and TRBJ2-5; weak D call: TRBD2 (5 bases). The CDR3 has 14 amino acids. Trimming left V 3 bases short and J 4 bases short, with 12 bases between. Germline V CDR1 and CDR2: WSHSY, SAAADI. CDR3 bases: TGCGCCAGCAGTGAAGTAGGGAGCGGAGAGACCCAGTACTTC. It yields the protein CASSEVGSGETQYF.

The CDR3 protein is CASRLQAMANQPQHF. DNA of the CDR3: TGTGCCAGTAGGCTCCAGGCGATGGCCAATCAGCCCCAGCATTTT. This rearrangement joins TRBV6-5 to TRBJ1-5; D remains ambiguous. Deletions cut 9 bases from V and 3 bases from J, with 18 bases between. The CDR3 loop spans 15 amino acids. Germline CDR1 reads MNHEY; CDR2 reads SVGAGI.